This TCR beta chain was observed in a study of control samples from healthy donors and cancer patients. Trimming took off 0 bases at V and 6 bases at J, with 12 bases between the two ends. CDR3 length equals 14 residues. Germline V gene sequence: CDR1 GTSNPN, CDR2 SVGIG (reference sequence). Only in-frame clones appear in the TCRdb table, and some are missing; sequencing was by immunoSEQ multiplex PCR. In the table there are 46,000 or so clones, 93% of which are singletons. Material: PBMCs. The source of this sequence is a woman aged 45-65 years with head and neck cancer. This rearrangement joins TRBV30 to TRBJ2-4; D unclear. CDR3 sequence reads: CAWSVGPRGNIQYF. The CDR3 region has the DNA TGTGCCTGGAGTGTAGGGCCTCGAGGAAACATTCAGTACTTC.